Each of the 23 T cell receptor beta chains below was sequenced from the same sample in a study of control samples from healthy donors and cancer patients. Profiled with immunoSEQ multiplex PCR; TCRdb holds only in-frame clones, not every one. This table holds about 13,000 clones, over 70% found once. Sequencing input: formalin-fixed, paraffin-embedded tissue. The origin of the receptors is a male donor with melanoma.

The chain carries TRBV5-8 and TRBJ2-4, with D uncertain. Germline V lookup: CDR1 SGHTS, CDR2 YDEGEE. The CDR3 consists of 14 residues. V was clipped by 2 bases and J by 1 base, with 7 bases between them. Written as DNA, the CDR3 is TGTGCCAGCAGCTTCGGACGGGCCAAAAACATTCAGTACTTC. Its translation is CASSFGRAKNIQYF.

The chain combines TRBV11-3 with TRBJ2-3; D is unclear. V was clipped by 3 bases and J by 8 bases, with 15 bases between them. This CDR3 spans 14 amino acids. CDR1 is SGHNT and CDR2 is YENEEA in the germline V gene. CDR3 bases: TGTGCCAGCAGCTTCGTGGGTAGCCCAACTACGCAGTATTTT. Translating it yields CASSFVGSPTTQYF.

CDR3 loop: CASSQVADSYEQYF. For the CDR3, the DNA is TGTGCCAGCAGCCAAGTGGCAGACTCCTACGAGCAGTACTTC. This sequence joins TRBV4-2 and TRBJ2-7; D uncertain. This CDR3 has 14 residues. Germline V lookup: CDR1 LGHNA, CDR2 YNFKEQ. V gave up 1 base and J gave up 0 bases, with 7 bases separating them.

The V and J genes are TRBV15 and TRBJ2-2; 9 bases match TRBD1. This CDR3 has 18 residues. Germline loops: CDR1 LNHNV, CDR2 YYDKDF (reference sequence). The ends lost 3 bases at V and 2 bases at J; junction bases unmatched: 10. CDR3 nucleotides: TGTGCCACCAGCAGTCCCCCCCGGACAGGGGCCAACACCGGGGAGCTGTTTTTT. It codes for CATSSPPRTGANTGELFF.

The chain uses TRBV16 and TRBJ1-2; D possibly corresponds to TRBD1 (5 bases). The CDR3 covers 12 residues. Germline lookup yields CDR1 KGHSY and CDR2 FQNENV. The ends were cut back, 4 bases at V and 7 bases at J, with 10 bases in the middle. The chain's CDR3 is CASSLSRVGYTF. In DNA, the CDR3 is TGTGCCAGCAGCCTCTCCAGGGTTGGCTACACCTTC.

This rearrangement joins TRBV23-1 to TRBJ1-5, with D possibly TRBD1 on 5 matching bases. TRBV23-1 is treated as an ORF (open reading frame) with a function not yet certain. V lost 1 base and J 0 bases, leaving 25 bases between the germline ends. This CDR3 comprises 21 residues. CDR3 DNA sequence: TGCGCCAGCAGTCAATATCAGGTCGGGACCAGAATATCGTATAGCAATCAGCCCCAGCATTTT. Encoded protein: CASSQYQVGTRISYSNQPQHF.

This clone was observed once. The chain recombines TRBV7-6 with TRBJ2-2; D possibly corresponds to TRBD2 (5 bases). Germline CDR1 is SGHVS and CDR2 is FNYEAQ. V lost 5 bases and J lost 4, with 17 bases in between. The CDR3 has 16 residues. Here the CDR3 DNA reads TGTGCCAGCAGCCCCTTCTCCCCTAGCCTCACCGGGGAGCTGTTTTTT. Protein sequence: CASSPFSPSLTGELFF.

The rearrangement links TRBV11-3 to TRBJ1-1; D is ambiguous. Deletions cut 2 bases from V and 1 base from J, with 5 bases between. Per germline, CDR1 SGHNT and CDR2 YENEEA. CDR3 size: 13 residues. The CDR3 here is CASSLRANTEAFF. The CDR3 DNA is TGTGCCAGCAGCTTACGGGCGAACACTGAAGCTTTCTTT.

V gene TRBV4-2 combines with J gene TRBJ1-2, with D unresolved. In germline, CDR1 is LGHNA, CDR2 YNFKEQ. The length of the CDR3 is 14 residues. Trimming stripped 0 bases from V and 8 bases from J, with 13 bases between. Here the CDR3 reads CASSQDARSGGYTF. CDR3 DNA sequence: TGTGCCAGCAGCCAAGACGCCCGGTCGGGAGGCTACACCTTC.

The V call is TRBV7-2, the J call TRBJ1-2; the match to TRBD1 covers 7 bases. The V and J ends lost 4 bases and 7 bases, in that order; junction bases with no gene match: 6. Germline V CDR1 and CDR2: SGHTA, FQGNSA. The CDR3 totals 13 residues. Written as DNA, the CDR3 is TGTGCCAGCAGCTCAGCAGGGGGGGCTGGCTACACCTTC. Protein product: CASSSAGGAGYTF. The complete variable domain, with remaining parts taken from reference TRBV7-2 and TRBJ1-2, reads GAGVSQSPSNKVTEKGKDVELRCDPISGHTALYWYRQSLGQGLEFLIYFQGNSAPDKSGLPSDRFSAERTGGSVSTLTIQRTQQEDSAVYLCASSSAGGAGYTFGSGTRLTVV.

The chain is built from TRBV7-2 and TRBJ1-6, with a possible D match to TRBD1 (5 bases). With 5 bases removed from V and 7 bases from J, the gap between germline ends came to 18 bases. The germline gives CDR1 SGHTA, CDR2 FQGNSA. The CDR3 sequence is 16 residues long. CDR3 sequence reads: CASSPRRDSFNSPLHF. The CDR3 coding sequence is TGTGCCAGCAGCCCTCGCCGGGACTCGTTCAATTCACCCCTCCACTTT.

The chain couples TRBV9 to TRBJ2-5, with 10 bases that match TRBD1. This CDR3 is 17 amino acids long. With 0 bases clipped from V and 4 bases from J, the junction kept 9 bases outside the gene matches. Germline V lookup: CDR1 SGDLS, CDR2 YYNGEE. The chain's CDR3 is CASSVDSGQGLLETQYF. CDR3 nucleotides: TGTGCCAGCAGCGTAGACTCGGGACAGGGGTTATTAGAGACCCAGTACTTC.

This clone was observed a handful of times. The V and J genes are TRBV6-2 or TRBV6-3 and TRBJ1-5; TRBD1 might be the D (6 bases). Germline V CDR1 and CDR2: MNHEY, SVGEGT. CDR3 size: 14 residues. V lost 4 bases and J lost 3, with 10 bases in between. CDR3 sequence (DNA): TGTGCCAGCAGTTTACAGGGTGACAATCAGCCCCAGCATTTT. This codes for CASSLQGDNQPQHF.

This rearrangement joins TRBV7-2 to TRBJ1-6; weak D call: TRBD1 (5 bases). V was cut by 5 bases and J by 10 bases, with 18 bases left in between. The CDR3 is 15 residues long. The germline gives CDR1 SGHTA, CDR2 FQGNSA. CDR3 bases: TGTGCCAGCAGCCTACGGACGCAGGGCACATCACCCCTCCACTTT. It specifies CASSLRTQGTSPLHF.

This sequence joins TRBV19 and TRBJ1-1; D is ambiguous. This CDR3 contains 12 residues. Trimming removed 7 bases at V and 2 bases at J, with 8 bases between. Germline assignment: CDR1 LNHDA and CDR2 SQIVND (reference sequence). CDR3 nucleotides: TGTGCCAGTATCCGAACCAACACTGAAGCTTTCTTT. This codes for CASIRTNTEAFF.

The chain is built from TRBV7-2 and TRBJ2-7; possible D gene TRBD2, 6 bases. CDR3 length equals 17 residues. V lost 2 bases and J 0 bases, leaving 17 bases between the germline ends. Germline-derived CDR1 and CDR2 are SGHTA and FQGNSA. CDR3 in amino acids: CASSLLDWRGISYEQYF. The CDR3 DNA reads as TGTGCCAGCAGCTTACTTGACTGGAGGGGCATCTCCTACGAGCAGTACTTC.

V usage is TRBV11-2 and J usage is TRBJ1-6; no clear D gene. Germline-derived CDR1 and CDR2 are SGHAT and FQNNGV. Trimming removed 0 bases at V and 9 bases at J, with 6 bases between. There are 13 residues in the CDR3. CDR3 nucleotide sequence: TGTGCCAGCAGCTTAGAAAGGGCTTCACCCCTCCACTTT. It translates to CASSLERASPLHF.

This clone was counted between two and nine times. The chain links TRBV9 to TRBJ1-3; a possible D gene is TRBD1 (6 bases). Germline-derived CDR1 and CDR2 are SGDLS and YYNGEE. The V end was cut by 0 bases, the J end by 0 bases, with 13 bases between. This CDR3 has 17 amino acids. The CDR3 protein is CASSVAQGYSSGNTIYF. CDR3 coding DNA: TGTGCCAGCAGCGTAGCACAGGGTTATAGCTCTGGAAACACCATATATTTT.

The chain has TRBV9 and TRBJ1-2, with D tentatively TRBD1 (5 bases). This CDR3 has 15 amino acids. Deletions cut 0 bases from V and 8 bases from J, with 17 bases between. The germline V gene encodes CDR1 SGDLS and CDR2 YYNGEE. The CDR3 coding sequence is TGTGCCAGCAGCGTAGTGCAGGGCCACCCGGGGGGCTACACCTTC. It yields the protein CASSVVQGHPGGYTF.

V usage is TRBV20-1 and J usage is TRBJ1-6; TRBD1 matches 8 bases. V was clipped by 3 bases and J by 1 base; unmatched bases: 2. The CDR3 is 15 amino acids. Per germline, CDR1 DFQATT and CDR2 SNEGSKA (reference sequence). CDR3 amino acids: CSASTGGSYNSPLHF. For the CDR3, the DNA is TGCAGTGCTAGTACAGGGGGATCCTATAATTCACCCCTCCACTTT.

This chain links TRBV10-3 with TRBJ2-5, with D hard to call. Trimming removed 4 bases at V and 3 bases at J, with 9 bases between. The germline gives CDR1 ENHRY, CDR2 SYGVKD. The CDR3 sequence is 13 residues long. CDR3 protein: CAISGRSEETQYF. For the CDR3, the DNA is TGTGCCATCAGTGGTAGGTCCGAAGAGACCCAGTACTTC.

The CDR3: CATSRDGQHRQPQHF. The CDR3 nucleotides read TGTGCCACCAGCAGAGATGGACAGCACCGTCAGCCCCAGCATTTT. The V gene is TRBV15, the J gene TRBJ1-5; maybe TRBD1 (6 bases). CDR1 and CDR2 (germline): LNHNV, YYDKDF (reference sequence). Between the trimmed V and J ends, which lost 0 bases and 6 bases, there was a span of 12 bases. CDR3 length equals 15 residues.

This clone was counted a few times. The DNA of the CDR3 is TGTGCCAGCAACGTTTCGCCCCAGCATTTT. Amino acid sequence: CASNVSPQHF. This chain links TRBV28 with TRBJ1-5; no firm D call. This CDR3 is 10 amino acids long. Per the germline V gene, CDR1 is MDHEN and CDR2 is SYDVKM. V was trimmed by 7 bases and J by 9 bases, leaving 7 bases between them.